This passage covers 14 T cell receptor beta chains from one sample sequenced in a study of Graves' ophthalmopathy and Graves' hyperthyroidism. RNA transcripts served as template for amplifying TCR beta CDR3 sequences. HTBI primers primed a first-round RT-PCR, and a second-round multiplex PCR followed. TCRdb passed the multiplex PCR reads through MiXCR, listing each CDR3 protein once. Found here are about 660,000 distinct CDR3 sequences, 35% to 50% of them singletons; the top ten hold 2.5% to 3.5%. The specimen was peripheral blood. These receptors came from an adult man with Graves' ophthalmopathy.

This clonotype was seen at least ten times. The chain couples TRBV20-1 to TRBJ2-5, with TRBD1 matching over 11 bases. Germline loops: CDR1 DFQATT, CDR2 SNEGSKA (reference sequence). J lost 0 bases, V lost 1 base, and 4 bases had no gene match. The CDR3 runs to 16 residues. The DNA for the CDR3 is TGCAGTGCTAGAGCGGGACAGGGGGTGTACCAAGAGACCCAGTACTTC. Protein product: CSARAGQGVYQETQYF.

Only a few counts were recorded for this clonotype. CDR3 in amino acids: CASSLGLAGNTIYF. CDR3 nucleotide sequence: TGCGCCAGCAGCTTGGGTTTGGCTGGAAACACCATATATTTT. This sequence joins TRBV5-1 and TRBJ1-3, with no clear D. This CDR3 has 14 amino acids. Looked up from germline, CDR1 is SGHRS and CDR2 is YFSETQ. Trimming stripped 0 bases from V and 2 bases from J, with 6 bases between.

Notes on this clonotype: No conserved phenylalanine or tryptophan ends this CDR3, so it is likely a read error. The chain recombines TRBV4-1 with TRBJ2-5, with 8 bases identical to TRBD2. Germline V gives CDR1 MGHRA, CDR2 YSYEKL. The CDR3 runs to 15 residues. V gave up 0 bases and J gave up 4 bases; unmatched junction bases: 4. CDR3 DNA sequence: TGCGCCAGCAGCCAAGATCTCGGGGGGGCAGAGACCCAGTACGTC. It encodes CASSQDLGGAETQYV.

The gene calls are TRBV4-2 and TRBJ1-4, with D unresolved. The CDR3 loop spans 15 amino acids. Looked up from germline, CDR1 is LGHNA and CDR2 is YNFKEQ. V lost 0 bases, J lost 4 bases, and 9 bases lay in between. The CDR3 DNA sequence: TGTGCCAGCAGCCAAGAGGAATACCTTAATGAAAAACTGTTTTTT. Its protein product is CASSQEEYLNEKLFF.

This clonotype was counted at least ten times. This chain links TRBV19 with TRBJ1-5; D gene unclear. Germline CDR1 reads LNHDA; CDR2 reads SQIVND (reference sequence). The CDR3 extends over 14 amino acids. Trimming pared 3 bases from V and 5 bases from J, leaving 11 bases between. Here the CDR3 reads CASSIREFDQPQHF. The CDR3 DNA reads as TGTGCCAGTAGTATTCGGGAGTTCGATCAGCCCCAGCATTTT.

This clonotype showed up many times. This chain joins TRBV7-9 and TRBJ1-1, with 8 bases lining up with TRBD1. The CDR3 extends over 16 amino acids. The junction had 10 bases not matched to a gene; V was cut back by 4 bases and J by 3 bases. The germline V gene has CDR1 SEHNR and CDR2 FQNEAQ (reference sequence). The CDR3 nucleotides are TGTGCCAGCAGCTCAGGGACAGGTTTTGAGGACACTGAAGCTTTCTTT. The encoded protein is CASSSGTGFEDTEAFF.

This clonotype was counted many times. The chain joins TRBV5-1 to TRBJ1-1; 9 bases line up with TRBD1. The germline V gene encodes CDR1 SGHRS and CDR2 YFSETQ. Losses at the gene ends were 3 bases for V and 4 bases for J; bases not matched to a gene: 4. The CDR3 covers 14 residues. The CDR3 region is CASSWTGVVTEAFF. The CDR3 nucleotides read TGCGCCAGCAGCTGGACAGGGGTGGTCACTGAAGCTTTCTTT.

The gene calls are TRBV11-1 and TRBJ2-7, with D hard to call. V was shortened by 5 bases and J by 2 bases, with 10 bases between the two germline ends. CDR3 size: 13 residues. CDR1 and CDR2 from the germline V gene are SGHAT and FQDESV (reference sequence). Here the CDR3 DNA reads TGTGCCAGCAGCGTCACGTCCCCCTACGAGCAGTACTTC. Amino acid sequence: CASSVTSPYEQYF.

The sample holds many counts of this clonotype. The CDR3 reads CASSLQGNTEAFF. CDR3 coding DNA: TGTGCCAGCAGCTTACAGGGGAACACTGAAGCTTTCTTT. This chain uses TRBV7-8 with TRBJ1-1; D might be TRBD1 (5 bases). CDR1 and CDR2 (germline): SGHVS, FQNEAQ. This CDR3 contains 13 residues. The ends were cut back, 2 bases at V and 1 base at J, with 5 bases in the middle.

This chain joins TRBV9 and TRBJ1-4, with TRBD1 as a possible D gene (6 bases). Germline V gene data show CDR1 as SGDLS and CDR2 as YYNGEE. The CDR3 runs to 16 residues. Trimming left V 0 bases short and J 0 bases short, with 9 bases between. Written as DNA, the CDR3 is TGTGCCAGCAGCGTAGAGGGGGGCGCAACTAATGAAAAACTGTTTTTT. It yields the protein CASSVEGGATNEKLFF.

This clonotype was counted many times. This chain joins TRBV6-5 and TRBJ1-6; tentatively, D is TRBD1 (5 bases). Germline-derived CDR1 and CDR2 are MNHEY and SVGAGI. This CDR3 is built from 12 residues. The germline V and J ends were trimmed by 8 bases and 9 bases, with 11 bases remaining between them. CDR3 loop: CASGGLSSPLHF. Written as DNA, the CDR3 is TGTGCCAGCGGGGGGTTATCTTCACCCCTCCACTTT.

This clonotype is a singleton in its sample. The chain links TRBV12-3 or TRBV12-4 to TRBJ2-6; tentatively, D is TRBD1 (5 bases). The V end lost 5 bases, the J end lost 4 bases, and 9 bases lay between the germline ends. This CDR3 contains 14 residues. The CDR3 protein is CASSAQGGANVLTF. The DNA for the CDR3 is TGTGCCAGCAGTGCCCAGGGCGGGGCCAACGTCCTGACTTTC.

The chain couples TRBV29-1 to TRBJ2-2; TRBD2 agrees at 7 bases. The V gene end was trimmed by 5 bases and the J gene end by 13 bases; junction bases not matched to a gene: 1. The germline V gene encodes CDR1 SQVTM and CDR2 ANQGSEA. There are 9 residues in the CDR3. CDR3 bases: TGCAGCGTTACGGGAGGGCTGTTTTTT. This codes for CSVTGGLFF.

A word on this clonotype: One junction end does not reproduce the germline sequence, and a read error may be involved. The chain recombines TRBV6-5 with TRBJ2-6; either TRBD1 or TRBD2 may supply D (6 bases each). The CDR3 consists of 14 residues. Germline loops: CDR1 MNHEY, CDR2 SVGAGI. The CDR3 DNA reads as TGTGCCAGCAGTCGGGGGTGGGGGGCGCGGACTGAAGCTTTC. This sequence encodes CASSRGWGARTEAF.